This TCR beta chain came from a study of memory CD4+ T cells and cytomegalovirus serostatus. This clone was seen once. Single viable CD3+CD4+CD8-CD45RO+ cells were sorted as the memory CD4+ T cells. Trimming took 1 base from V and 0 from J, leaving 10 bases between them. The CDR3 is made up of 17 amino acids. Germline V CDR1 and CDR2: MGHRA, YSYEKL. Here immunoSEQ multiplex PCR was the method, and the copy in TCRdb shows in-frame clones only, minus some. The repertoire consists of roughly 48,000 clones, with approximately 82% occurring once and the leading ten covering roughly 2%. The chain recombines TRBV4-1 with TRBJ2-6, with a possible D match to TRBD1 (6 bases). This clonotype originated in an adult in good health and CMV-seropositive. What was sequenced was memory CD4+ T cells from blood. The CDR3, as DNA: TGCGCCAGCAGCCAAGGGACAGCTTTCTCTGGGGCCAACGTCCTGACTTTC. It codes for CASSQGTAFSGANVLTF.